The next 28 T cell receptor beta chains were all read from a single sample in a study of cytomegalovirus exposure and HLA in healthy donors. The PCR used 60 Vbeta and 13 Jbeta primers. Assay used: immunoSEQ multiplex PCR; TCRdb lists only in-frame clones, some missing. The sample gives roughly 150,000 clones, roughly 80% of which show up once; less than 1.5% is in the top ten. Sample: PBMCs. These receptor sequences come from a female donor in good health and CMV-seronegative.

This rearrangement joins TRBV7-9 to TRBJ1-4, with 7 bases aligning to TRBD1. CDR3 length: 15 residues. Germline CDR1 SEHNR, CDR2 FQNEAQ (reference sequence). With 8 bases clipped from V and 7 bases from J, the junction kept 13 bases outside the gene matches. DNA for the CDR3: TGTGCCAGCTCACCTTCGACGGCAGGGGGTGAAAAACTGTTTTTT. This sequence encodes CASSPSTAGGEKLFF.

CDR3 residues: CASSESPGEGNTIYF. CDR3 sequence (DNA): TGTGCCAGCAGTGAATCACCAGGGGAGGGAAACACCATATATTTT. The V gene is TRBV6-1, the J gene TRBJ1-3; the D gene is possibly TRBD1 (6 bases). Germline V gives CDR1 MNHNS, CDR2 SASEGT. The CDR3 runs 15 residues. V lost 2 bases and J 4 bases, leaving 12 bases between the germline ends.

The chain carries TRBV28 and TRBJ2-7; TRBD1 aligns across 9 bases. The germline V gene encodes CDR1 MDHEN and CDR2 SYDVKM. This CDR3 spans 15 amino acids. J lost 1 base, V lost 5 bases, and 6 bases had no gene match. The DNA for the CDR3 is TGTGCCAGCAGTCCCGGGGGACAGGGATCCTACGAGCAGTACTTC. Translation: CASSPGGQGSYEQYF.

The chain employs TRBV23-1 and TRBJ1-4; 9 nucleotides agree with TRBD1. TRBV23-1 is known as an ORF, though its function is uncertain. The CDR3 contains 13 residues. Unmatched junction bases numbered 10, after V lost 4 bases and J lost 16 bases. CDR3 DNA sequence: TGCGCCAGCAGTCTTCGACAGGGGGAGATTTGGTTTTTT. Protein: CASSLRQGEIWFF.

The chain's CDR3 is CASSDDGAGADTQYF. The CDR3 bases are TGTGCCAGCAGTGACGACGGGGCAGGGGCAGATACGCAGTATTTT. The chain couples TRBV6-4 to TRBJ2-3; TRBD1 is a possible D gene (6 bases). Germline CDR1 MRHNA, CDR2 SNTAGT. The CDR3 length is 15 residues. The V end was cut by 2 bases, the J end by 4 bases, with 13 bases between.

This clone turned up a few times. The gene calls are TRBV6-1 and TRBJ2-7, with 9 bases lining up with TRBD2. The CDR3 loop spans 13 amino acids. CDR1 is MNHNS and CDR2 is SASEGT in the germline V gene. The junction had 4 bases not matched to a gene; V was cut back by 4 bases and J by 6 bases. CDR3 sequence (DNA): TGTGCCAGCAGTGGGGGACTAGCAGGCGAGCAGTACTTC. It translates to CASSGGLAGEQYF.

This clone was seen a single time. The chain uses TRBV5-4 and TRBJ2-7, with TRBD2 identical over 10 bases. The V gene's germline CDR1 is SGHNT and CDR2 YYREEE (reference sequence). The CDR3 extends over 15 amino acids. Losses at the gene ends were 4 bases for V and 2 bases for J; bases not matched to a gene: 6. The CDR3 sequence: CASSVSSGSAYEQYF. As DNA, the CDR3 is TGTGCCAGCAGCGTGTCTAGCGGGAGTGCCTACGAGCAGTACTTC.

The rearrangement joins TRBV10-3 to TRBJ2-7, with D perhaps TRBD1 (6 bases). CDR1 and CDR2 (germline): ENHRY, SYGVKD. This CDR3 is built from 14 residues. Trimming stripped 6 bases from V and 5 bases from J, with 17 bases between. Here the CDR3 reads CAIRQGRGVNEQYF. CDR3 in DNA: TGTGCCATCAGACAGGGAAGGGGTGTCAACGAGCAGTACTTC.

The DNA of the CDR3 is TGCAGCGTTGTAGGAGGAGTGACGAACACTGAAGCTTTCTTT. Translating gives CSVVGGVTNTEAFF. This chain uses TRBV29-1 with TRBJ1-1, with unresolved D. V lost 4 bases and J lost 1, with 13 bases in between. The CDR3 extends over 14 amino acids. Per germline, CDR1 SQVTM and CDR2 ANQGSEA.

The chain carries TRBV29-1 and TRBJ1-5; TRBD1 is a possible D gene (6 bases). The CDR3 extends over 13 amino acids. Germline V lookup: CDR1 SQVTM, CDR2 ANQGSEA. Trimming cost V 6 bases and J 2 bases, with 11 bases left between them. The CDR3 sequence: CSVGQTGNQPQHF. The CDR3 DNA follows: TGCAGCGTCGGACAGACGGGCAATCAGCCCCAGCATTTT. Supplemented by reference TRBV29-1 and TRBJ1-5, the full variable domain reads SAVISQKPSRDICQRGTSLTIQCQVDSQVTMMFWYRQQPGQSLTLIATANQGSEATYESGFVIDKFPISRPNLTFSTLTVSNMSPEDSSIYLCSVGQTGNQPQHFGDGTRLSIL.

This rearrangement joins TRBV28 to TRBJ2-5; D might be TRBD2 (6 bases). Trimming removed 9 bases at V and 7 bases at J, with 15 bases between. This CDR3 spans 12 amino acids. Germline-derived CDR1 and CDR2 are MDHEN and SYDVKM. DNA for the CDR3: TGTGCCAGTTTAGGAATGGAGGGGACCCAGTACTTC. It encodes CASLGMEGTQYF.

The genes are TRBV13 and TRBJ2-1; 15 nucleotides match TRBD2. The germline V gene has CDR1 PRHDT and CDR2 FYEKMQ (reference sequence). V lost 5 bases to trimming and J lost 9 bases; unmatched junction nucleotides: 5. This CDR3 is 15 amino acids long. The CDR3 loop is CASSQGLAGGVEQFF. Here the CDR3 DNA reads TGTGCCAGCAGCCAGGGACTAGCGGGAGGTGTTGAGCAGTTCTTC.

This rearrangement joins TRBV7-9 to TRBJ1-5, with TRBD1 identical over 8 bases. V gave up 3 bases and J gave up 6 bases; unmatched junction bases: 10. The germline V gene encodes CDR1 SEHNR and CDR2 FQNEAQ (reference sequence). The CDR3 has 16 residues. CDR3 coding DNA: TGTGCCAGCAGCTTTGCCTGGACAGGGAAGGGTCAGCCCCAGCATTTT. Amino acid sequence: CASSFAWTGKGQPQHF.

The chain joins TRBV19 to TRBJ2-5; TRBD1 might be the D (5 bases). The V end lost 7 bases, the J end lost 3 bases, and 12 bases lay between the germline ends. The CDR3 loop spans 13 amino acids. CDR1 is LNHDA, CDR2 SQIVND, per germline (reference sequence). The CDR3 protein is CASKAGNEETQYF. CDR3 in DNA: TGTGCCAGTAAGGCAGGGAACGAAGAGACCCAGTACTTC.

The chain links TRBV7-9 to TRBJ1-4; D is unresolved. CDR3 length: 16 amino acids. CDR1 and CDR2 from the germline V gene are SEHNR and FQNEAQ (reference sequence). Trimming stripped 1 base from V and 0 bases from J, with 9 bases between. The CDR3 region is CASSLVVTTTNEKLFF. CDR3 nucleotides: TGTGCCAGCAGCTTAGTGGTGACAACAACTAATGAAAAACTGTTTTTT.

This chain joins TRBV27 and TRBJ1-1; 8 bases agree with TRBD1. The germline V gene encodes CDR1 MNHEY and CDR2 SMNVEV (reference sequence). Trimming at V came to 5 bases and at J to 4 bases, leaving 9 bases not matched to a gene. CDR3 length equals 15 residues. In DNA, the CDR3 is TGTGCCAGCAGTCCTTGGACAGGGCCAGCCACTGAAGCTTTCTTT. It translates to CASSPWTGPATEAFF.

The chain combines TRBV9 with TRBJ1-4; D not certain. CDR1 SGDLS and CDR2 YYNGEE come from the germline V gene. V gave up 0 bases and J gave up 3 bases, with 9 bases separating them. CDR3 size: 15 residues. CDR3 DNA: TGTGCCAGCAGCGTAGAAATGCGTGCTAATGAAAAACTGTTTTTT. This sequence encodes CASSVEMRANEKLFF.

The V and J genes are TRBV6-1 and TRBJ2-7, with 9 bases aligning to TRBD1. The CDR3 extends over 16 amino acids. CDR1 is MNHNS and CDR2 is SASEGT in the germline V gene. The V and J ends lost 4 bases and 0 bases, in that order; junction bases with no gene match: 7. For the CDR3, the DNA is TGTGCCAGCAGTGTATGGGACAGGGAAAGCTCCTACGAGCAGTACTTC. It translates to CASSVWDRESSYEQYF.

This rearrangement joins TRBV25-1 to TRBJ1-2, with a weak D call TRBD1 (5 bases). The CDR3 covers 12 residues. Germline CDR1 reads MGHDK; CDR2 reads SYGVNS. The V gene lost 4 bases and the J gene lost 2 bases, with 5 bases spanning the gap. CDR3: CASSAGNYGYTF. Here the CDR3 DNA reads TGTGCCAGCAGTGCAGGGAACTATGGCTACACCTTC.

The V and J genes are TRBV25-1 and TRBJ2-5; possibly TRBD2 for D (6 bases). CDR3 length: 15 residues. Germline V gene data show CDR1 as MGHDK and CDR2 as SYGVNS. Trimming shortened V by 2 bases and J by 5 bases, and 15 bases separated the two germline ends. CDR3 bases: TGTGCCAGCAGTGAACGTGGAAGCGGGTGGGAGACCCAGTACTTC. The encoded protein is CASSERGSGWETQYF.

The V call is TRBV9, the J call TRBJ2-1; 11 bases are shared with TRBD2. CDR3 length equals 15 residues. J gave up 7 bases and V 3 bases, and 6 bases lay outside the gene matches. CDR1 SGDLS and CDR2 YYNGEE come from the germline V gene. CDR3 sequence (DNA): TGTGCCAGCAGCGCTCCGGGACTAGCGGTAAATGAGCAGTTCTTC. Residues: CASSAPGLAVNEQFF.

The J gene is TRBJ2-7, the V gene TRBV11-2, with TRBD1 as a possible D gene (6 bases). With 4 bases removed from V and 7 bases from J, the gap between germline ends came to 17 bases. CDR1 is SGHAT and CDR2 is FQNNGV in the germline V gene. The CDR3 totals 14 residues. The CDR3 is CASSSGSGAREQYF. The CDR3 bases are TGTGCCAGCAGCTCAGGCTCAGGGGCCCGGGAGCAGTACTTC.

Turning to this clone: Other nucleotide sequences in the sample specify the same CDR3. V and J are TRBV27 and TRBJ2-3, with unresolved D. Deletions cut 6 bases from V and 0 bases from J, with 7 bases between. The germline gives CDR1 MNHEY, CDR2 SMNVEV (reference sequence). CDR3 length equals 13 residues. The CDR3 nucleotides are TGTGCCAGCAGCCTCTCCAGCACAGATACGCAGTATTTT. Translation: CASSLSSTDTQYF.

The rearrangement links TRBV11-2 to TRBJ2-5; 9 bases agree with TRBD2. This CDR3 contains 18 residues. CDR1 and CDR2 (germline): SGHAT, FQNNGV. V trimming: 4 bases; J trimming: 2 bases; junction bases outside the gene matches: 14. CDR3 DNA: TGTGCCAGCAGCTACCCAACCGGGGCGGGAGGGGATCAAGAGACCCAGTACTTC. Protein: CASSYPTGAGGDQETQYF.

The chain carries TRBV6-5 and TRBJ1-1; D gene uncertain. The CDR3 sequence is 14 residues long. V was clipped by 0 bases and J by 4 bases, with 9 bases between them. CDR1 and CDR2 (germline): MNHEY, SVGAGI. CDR3 coding DNA: TGTGCCAGCAGTTACTCGAACAGAGCCACTGAAGCTTTCTTT. This translates into CASSYSNRATEAFF.

This clone was recorded once. The V and J genes are TRBV25-1 and TRBJ1-4; unclear D gene. V was clipped by 0 bases and J by 6 bases, with 11 bases between them. Germline V gene sequence: CDR1 MGHDK, CDR2 SYGVNS. This CDR3 is built from 15 residues. The CDR3 sequence: CASSEYNTPHEKLFF. For the CDR3, the DNA is TGTGCCAGCAGTGAATATAACACCCCACATGAAAAACTGTTTTTT.

The rearrangement links TRBV2 to TRBJ1-2; no firm D call. The CDR3 contains 12 residues. The V and J ends lost 7 bases and 7 bases respectively, with 13 bases between them. Germline V gene data show CDR1 as SNHLY and CDR2 as FYNNEI. The CDR3, as DNA: TGTGCCAGCAACGAGGGTGCAGGTGGCTACACCTTC. Translated, it gives CASNEGAGGYTF.

The V call is TRBV19, the J call TRBJ1-1; D remains unclear. The CDR3 totals 13 residues. Germline CDR1 reads LNHDA; CDR2 reads SQIVND (reference sequence). V lost 1 base to trimming and J lost 4 bases, with 7 bases between them. The DNA for the CDR3 is TGTGCCAGTAGTATAGGGGCGGGCACTGAAGCTTTCTTT. Protein sequence: CASSIGAGTEAFF.